These 9 T cell receptor beta chains were sequenced from one sample in a study of radiation and T cells in renal cell carcinoma. Sequencing was performed with immunoSEQ multiplex PCR; in TCRdb, only in-frame clones are kept and a portion is missing. The table has around 170,000 clones, about 88% seen once. Sample time point: blood 4 weeks post-SBRT, at nephrectomy. Documented treatment: 15 Gy SBRT to primary tumor, nephrectomy 4 weeks later. The sample consisted of blood, taken from a patient whose treatment included radiotherapy and nephrectomy. All receptors come from a woman in her forties or fifties with renal cell carcinoma.

V is TRBV5-6 and J is TRBJ2-5, with D uncertain. Germline CDR1 SGHDT, CDR2 YYEEEE. Deletions cut 3 bases from V and 1 base from J, with 10 bases between. The CDR3 is 14 residues long. The CDR3 here is CASSWNSFQETQYF. The CDR3 DNA reads as TGTGCCAGCAGCTGGAATTCCTTCCAAGAGACCCAGTACTTC. Full variable domain (rest looked up from reference TRBV5-6 and TRBJ2-5): DAGVTQSPTHLIKTRGQQVTLRCSPKSGHDTVSWYQQALGQGPQFIFQYYEEEERQRGNFPDRFSGHQFPNYSSELNVNALLLGDSALYLCASSWNSFQETQYFGPGTRLLVL.

The CDR3 bases are TGCGCCAGCAGTGAGTCGGGAGGGTTCGAGCAGTACTTC. This gives the protein CASSESGGFEQYF. This chain joins TRBV10-1 and TRBJ2-7, with TRBD2 matching over 7 bases. Per germline, CDR1 WNHNN and CDR2 SYGVQD (reference sequence). This CDR3 has 13 residues. J lost 6 bases, V lost 0 bases, and 2 bases had no gene match.

This clone was found once. The chain combines TRBV6-6 with TRBJ2-3; D is perhaps TRBD2 (5 bases). Germline V gene data show CDR1 as MNHNY and CDR2 as SVGAGI (reference sequence). The length of the CDR3 is 15 residues. V was trimmed by 6 bases and J by 0 bases, leaving 13 bases between them. CDR3 in DNA: TGTGCCAGCAGGCGGACTTCGACTAGCACAGATACGCAGTATTTT. It encodes CASRRTSTSTDTQYF.

The chain couples TRBV5-6 to TRBJ1-1, with 8 positions matching TRBD1. The CDR3 length is 15 residues. Germline values: CDR1 SGHDT, CDR2 YYEEEE. V was pared by 5 bases and J by 5 bases, with 11 bases of the junction left unmatched. CDR3 amino acids: CASSSETGVGTEAFF. CDR3 DNA: TGTGCCAGCAGTTCAGAGACAGGGGTGGGGACTGAAGCTTTCTTT.

CDR3 residues: CASSRQDQETQYF. For the CDR3, the DNA is TGTGCCAGCAGTCGACAGGACCAAGAGACCCAGTACTTC. V and J are TRBV6-6 and TRBJ2-5; D might be TRBD1 (6 bases). V was shortened by 5 bases and J by 0 bases, with 7 bases between the two germline ends. This CDR3 has 13 residues. Germline V gene sequence: CDR1 MNHNY, CDR2 SVGAGI (reference sequence).

This chain joins TRBV29-1 and TRBJ2-3; a possible D gene is TRBD1 (6 bases). The CDR3 is made up of 11 amino acids. With 6 bases removed from V and 3 bases from J, the gap between germline ends came to 7 bases. CDR1 and CDR2 from the germline V gene are SQVTM and ANQGSEA. CDR3 in amino acids: CSVDRTDTQYF. The CDR3 DNA reads TGCAGCGTGGACAGAACAGATACGCAGTATTTT.

The chain couples TRBV5-1 to TRBJ1-1, with 11 bases that match TRBD1. Germline CDR1 SGHRS, CDR2 YFSETQ. V shed 4 bases and J 4 bases; nucleotides not matched to a gene: 6. This CDR3 has 15 amino acids. The chain's CDR3 is CASSERTGGGTEAFF. The CDR3 DNA reads TGCGCCAGCAGCGAACGGACAGGGGGCGGCACTGAAGCTTTCTTT.

The genes are TRBV11-3 and TRBJ1-6; no definite D call. The CDR3 is 15 amino acids. Germline loops: CDR1 SGHNT, CDR2 YENEEA. V shed 5 bases and J shed 6 bases, with 14 bases lying between them. The CDR3 loop is CASSGPDGPNSPLHF. CDR3 sequence (DNA): TGTGCCAGCAGCGGACCGGACGGCCCTAATTCACCCCTCCACTTT.

The V gene is TRBV4-2, the J gene TRBJ2-1; 8 nucleotides align to TRBD1. This CDR3 comprises 15 residues. The trim removed 1 base at V and 8 bases at J, leaving 7 bases unmatched. Looked up from germline, CDR1 is LGHNA and CDR2 is YNFKEQ. Here the CDR3 reads CASSQGRTGMDEQFF. The CDR3, as DNA: TGTGCCAGCAGCCAAGGAAGGACAGGGATGGATGAGCAGTTCTTC.